This T cell receptor beta chain came from a study of early T cells in non-severe SARS-CoV-2 infection. About the research overall: Investigators sequenced bulk RNA drawn from unsorted whole blood, and chains remained unpaired. Broader study findings: Database matching using VDJdb favored anti-spike CD8 responses, with private and CD4 specificities left missing.

Attachment of unique molecular identifiers was made to individual cDNA molecules. TCRdb re-analysed the 5' RACE reads in MiXCR, keeping a single row per CDR3 protein. This sample has 55,000 to 75,000 distinct CDR3 sequences, with 12% found just once. This clonotype occurred a few times. Its target is not known. The CDR3 is 20 amino acids. With V trimmed by 5 bases and J by 2 bases, 20 bases remained unmatched. Germline assignment: CDR1 SGHTA and CDR2 FQGNSA. The chain employs TRBV7-2 and TRBJ2-3; 9 bases fit TRBD2. This TCR was sampled from an adult who was a healthcare worker with PCR-confirmed SARS-CoV-2 infection or an uninfected control (not recorded which). Sequencing used whole blood. The CDR3 region is CASSADSLLAGGGFTDTQYF. Written as DNA, the CDR3 is TGTGCCAGCAGCGCCGACTCGTTACTAGCGGGCGGCGGATTCACAGATACGCAGTATTTT.